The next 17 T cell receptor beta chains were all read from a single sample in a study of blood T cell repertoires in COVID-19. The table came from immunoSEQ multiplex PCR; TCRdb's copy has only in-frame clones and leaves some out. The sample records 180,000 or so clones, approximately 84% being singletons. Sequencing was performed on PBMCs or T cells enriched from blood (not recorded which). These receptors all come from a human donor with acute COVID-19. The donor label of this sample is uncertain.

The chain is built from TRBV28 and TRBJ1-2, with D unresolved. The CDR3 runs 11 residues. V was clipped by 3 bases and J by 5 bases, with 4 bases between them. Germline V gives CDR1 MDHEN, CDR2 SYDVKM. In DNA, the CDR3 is TGTGCCAGCAGTTTCGGTTATGGCTACACCTTC. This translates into CASSFGYGYTF.

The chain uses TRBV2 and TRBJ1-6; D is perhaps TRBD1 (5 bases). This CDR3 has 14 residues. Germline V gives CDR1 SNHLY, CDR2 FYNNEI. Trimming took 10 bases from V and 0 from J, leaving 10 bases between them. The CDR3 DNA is TGTGCCACCGGGGGGGACTCCTATAATTCACCCCTCCACTTT. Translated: CATGGDSYNSPLHF.

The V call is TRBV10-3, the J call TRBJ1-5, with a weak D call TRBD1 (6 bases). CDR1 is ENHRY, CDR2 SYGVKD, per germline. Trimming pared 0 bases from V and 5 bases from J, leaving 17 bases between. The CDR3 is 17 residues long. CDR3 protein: CAISESGERGGYQPQHF. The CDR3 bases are TGTGCCATCAGTGAGTCGGGTGAGAGAGGGGGATATCAGCCCCAGCATTTT.

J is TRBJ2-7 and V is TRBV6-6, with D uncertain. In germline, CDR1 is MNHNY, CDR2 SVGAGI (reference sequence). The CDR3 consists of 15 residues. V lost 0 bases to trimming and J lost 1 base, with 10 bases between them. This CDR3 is CASSYSRQRSYEQYF. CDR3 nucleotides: TGTGCCAGCAGTTACTCGAGGCAGCGATCCTACGAGCAGTACTTC.

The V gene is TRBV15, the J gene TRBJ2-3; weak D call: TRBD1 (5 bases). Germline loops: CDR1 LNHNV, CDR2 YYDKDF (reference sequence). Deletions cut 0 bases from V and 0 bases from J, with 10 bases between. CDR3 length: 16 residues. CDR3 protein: CATSRDRATSTDTQYF. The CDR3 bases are TGTGCCACCAGCAGAGACAGGGCTACTAGCACAGATACGCAGTATTTT.

The CDR3 nucleotides read TGTGCCAGCAGTGACGAAGTAACAAGATACAATGAGCAGTTCTTC. Translating it yields CASSDEVTRYNEQFF. J is TRBJ2-1 and V is TRBV6-1, with no clear D. V lost 3 bases and J lost 4, with 13 bases in between. This CDR3 comprises 15 residues. Germline values: CDR1 MNHNS, CDR2 SASEGT.

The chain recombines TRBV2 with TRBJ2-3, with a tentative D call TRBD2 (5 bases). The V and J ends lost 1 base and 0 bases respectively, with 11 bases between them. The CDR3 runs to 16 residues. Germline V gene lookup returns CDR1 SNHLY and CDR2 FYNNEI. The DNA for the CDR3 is TGTGCCAGCAGTGAAGGAGGGATTTTGAGCACAGATACGCAGTATTTT. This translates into CASSEGGILSTDTQYF.

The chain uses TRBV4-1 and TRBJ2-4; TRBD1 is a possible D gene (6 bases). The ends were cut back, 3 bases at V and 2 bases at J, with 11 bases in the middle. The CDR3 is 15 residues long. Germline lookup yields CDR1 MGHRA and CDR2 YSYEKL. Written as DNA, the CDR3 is TGCGCCAGCAGCCAGGGGGCCGGGACCAAAAACATTCAGTACTTC. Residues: CASSQGAGTKNIQYF.

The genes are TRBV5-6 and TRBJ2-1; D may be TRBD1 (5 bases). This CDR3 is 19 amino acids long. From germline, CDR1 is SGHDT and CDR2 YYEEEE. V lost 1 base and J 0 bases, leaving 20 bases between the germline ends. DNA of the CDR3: TGTGCCAGCAGCTTGAGGCTTAAGGGGCCACAGAGCTCCTACAATGAGCAGTTCTTC. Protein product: CASSLRLKGPQSSYNEQFF.

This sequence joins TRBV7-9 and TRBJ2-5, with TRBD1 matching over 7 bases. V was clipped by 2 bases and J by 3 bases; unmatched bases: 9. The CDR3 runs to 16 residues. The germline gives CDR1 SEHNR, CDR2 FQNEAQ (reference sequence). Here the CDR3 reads CASSLLRAGGEETQYF. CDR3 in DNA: TGTGCCAGCAGCTTATTGAGGGCAGGGGGAGAAGAGACCCAGTACTTC.

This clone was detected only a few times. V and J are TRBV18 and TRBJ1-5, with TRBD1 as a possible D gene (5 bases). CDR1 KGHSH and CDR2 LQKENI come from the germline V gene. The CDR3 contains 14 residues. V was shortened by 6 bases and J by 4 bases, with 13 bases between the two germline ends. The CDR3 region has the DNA TGTGCCAGCTCCCCCCAGCGGGGGAATCAGCCCCAGCATTTT. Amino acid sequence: CASSPQRGNQPQHF.

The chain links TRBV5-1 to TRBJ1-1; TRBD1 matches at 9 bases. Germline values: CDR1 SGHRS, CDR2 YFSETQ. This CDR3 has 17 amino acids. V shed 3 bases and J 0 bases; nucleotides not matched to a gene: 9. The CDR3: CASSSRQGGTMNTEAFF. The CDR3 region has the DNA TGCGCCAGCAGCTCCCGACAGGGGGGGACCATGAACACTGAAGCTTTCTTT.

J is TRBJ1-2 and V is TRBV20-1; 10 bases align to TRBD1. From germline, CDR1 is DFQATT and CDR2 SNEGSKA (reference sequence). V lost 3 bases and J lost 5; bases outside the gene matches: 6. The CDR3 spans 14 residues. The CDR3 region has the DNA TGCAGTGCTAGTGACAGGGGGCTCACGTATGGCTACACCTTC. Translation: CSASDRGLTYGYTF.

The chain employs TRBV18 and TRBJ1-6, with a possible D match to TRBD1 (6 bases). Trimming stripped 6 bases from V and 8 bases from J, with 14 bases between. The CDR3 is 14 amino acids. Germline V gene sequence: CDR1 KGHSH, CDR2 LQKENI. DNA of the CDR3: TGTGCCAGCTCTCTTGCAGGGGATGATTCACCCCTCCACTTT. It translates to CASSLAGDDSPLHF.

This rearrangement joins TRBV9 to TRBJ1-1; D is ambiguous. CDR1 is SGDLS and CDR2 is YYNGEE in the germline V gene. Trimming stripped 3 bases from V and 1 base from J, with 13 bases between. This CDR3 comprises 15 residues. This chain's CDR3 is CASSANSAGNTEAFF. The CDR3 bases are TGTGCCAGCAGCGCCAACAGTGCGGGGAACACTGAAGCTTTCTTT.

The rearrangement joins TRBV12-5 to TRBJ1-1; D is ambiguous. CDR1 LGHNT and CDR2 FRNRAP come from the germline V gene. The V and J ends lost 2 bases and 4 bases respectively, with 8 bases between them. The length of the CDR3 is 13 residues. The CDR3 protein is CASGLLEGTEAFF. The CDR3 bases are TGTGCTAGTGGTTTGCTGGAGGGCACTGAAGCTTTCTTT.

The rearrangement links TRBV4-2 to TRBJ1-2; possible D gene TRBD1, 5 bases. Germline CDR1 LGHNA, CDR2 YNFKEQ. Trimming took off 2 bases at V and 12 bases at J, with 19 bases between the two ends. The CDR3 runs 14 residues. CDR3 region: CASSQSPTGGEDTF. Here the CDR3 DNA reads TGTGCCAGCAGCCAATCCCCAACGGGGGGAGAGGACACCTTC.